A selection of T cell receptor beta chains follows, all from one sample in a study of T cell repertoires in cytomegalovirus infection. From the reads, TCRdb called clonotypes with MiXCR, one entry per CDR3 protein. The sample lists roughly 320,000 distinct CDR3 sequences; roughly a tenth were seen once. The sequenced sample was PBMCs. These receptors were obtained from a human donor in good health (CMV status not recorded). Some clones in this sample may be carry-over from other donors' samples. Each CDR3 is given without its conserved first and last residue.

j_call,v_call,cdr3_aa
TRBJ1-1,TRBV28,ASSVQGRTEAF
TRBJ2-1,TRBV7-2,ASSLVALSSYNEQF
TRBJ2-3,TRBV7-8,ASSLQGPSTDTQY
TRBJ2-1,TRBV12-3/TRBV12-4,ASSSADNEQF
TRBJ2-3,TRBV6-1,ASSEDGFVTDTQY
TRBJ2-1,TRBV5-4,ASSFGEGGEQF
TRBJ2-7,TRBV29-1,SVEDPPTGHEQY
TRBJ2-1,TRBV12-3/TRBV12-4,ASSSDRDPYNEQF
TRBJ2-1,TRBV6-5,ASSYGTGGFYEQF
TRBJ2-3,TRBV4-1,ASSQISPDTQY
TRBJ1-6,TRBV19,ASSTDRVAAPLH
TRBJ1-3,TRBV6-5,ASSYSRADTIY
TRBJ2-3,TRBV7-9,ASSFDRVSTDTQY
TRBJ1-3,TRBV12-3/TRBV12-4,ASRPQGNTIY
TRBJ1-2,TRBV14,ASSQIVNYGYT
TRBJ2-1,TRBV2,ATFRDRAGNEQF
TRBJ2-6,TRBV7-2,ASSLGGLVSGANVLT
TRBJ1-2,TRBV7-2,ASSFRTGGAVYGYT
TRBJ2-4,TRBV12-3/TRBV12-4,ASTLGGFQNIQY
TRBJ2-5,TRBV28,ASSLTQTGALQETQY
TRBJ1-1,TRBV29-1,SVEQGGAF
TRBJ2-1,TRBV2,ASSERSGGGNNEQF
TRBJ2-2,TRBV2,ASSETGVLNTGELF
TRBJ1-6,TRBV7-9,ASSAREGGSPLH
TRBJ1-5,TRBV20-1,SAEGTSKKEPQH
TRBJ1-1,TRBV20-1,SGGEDTEAF
TRBJ1-5,TRBV5-1,ASSLGGQNQPQH
TRBJ1-5,TRBV6-2/TRBV6-3,ASGDRRYQPQH
TRBJ1-1,TRBV7-9,ASSLGGANTEAF
TRBJ1-3,TRBV6-5,ASTQTSGNTIY
TRBJ2-7,TRBV12-3/TRBV12-4,ASSLEAGSSYEQY
TRBJ2-6,TRBV20-1,SAPYASGANVLT
TRBJ1-1,TRBV7-3,ANSPLARNTEAF
TRBJ1-5,TRBV7-8,ASSLAGGSNQPQH
TRBJ1-5,TRBV19,ASSPTGTLNQPQH
TRBJ1-1,TRBV28,ASSSPGEEGPVGDF
TRBJ2-2,TRBV19,ASSAGTDTGGELF
TRBJ2-1,TRBV28,ASERGNEQF
TRBJ2-3,TRBV6-6,ASRLAGGVLPDTQY
TRBJ2-1,TRBV6-2/TRBV6-3,ASSYPGLAGNNEQF
TRBJ1-1,TRBV20-1,SARSWAGNTEAF
TRBJ2-7,TRBV7-2,ASSLRADGTGKGYEQY
TRBJ2-7,TRBV7-9,ASSRGQVSYEQY
TRBJ1-2,TRBV12-3/TRBV12-4,ASSSTLQGAEGYT
TRBJ1-5,TRBV27,ASRLTGGWDQPQH
TRBJ1-2,TRBV7-8,ASSLDGNYGYT
TRBJ2-3,TRBV7-2,ASSLASGDGDTQY
TRBJ2-1,TRBV20-1,SAAYPEQF
TRBJ2-5,TRBV20-1,SARDPARALLY
TRBJ2-3,TRBV20-1,SAPRGGALSPDTQY
TRBJ1-2,TRBV28,ASIKEMGGANYGYT
TRBJ2-3,TRBV7-8,ASSLVGQGESTDTQY
TRBJ1-5,TRBV20-1,SASGEGQRQPQH
TRBJ1-2,TRBV7-9,ASSLAAGRNDGYT
TRBJ2-2,TRBV24-1,AIGLAGNTGELF
TRBJ2-5,TRBV2,ASGGGPSGRQTAQY
TRBJ2-5,TRBV29-1,SVRGQGVLETQY
TRBJ1-4,TRBV20-1,SAPPTATNEKLF